The present T cell receptor (beta chain) was sequenced within a study of T cell changes during pregnancy in multiple sclerosis. V lost 7 bases and J lost 4, with 17 bases in between. CDR3 length: 16 residues. CDR1 and CDR2 from the germline V gene are SEHNR and FQNEAQ (reference sequence). The repertoire was sequenced with immunoSEQ multiplex PCR; TCRdb's copy has only in-frame clones and lacks some. In the table there are about 38,000 clones, 90% of which are singletons. The sample holds one count of this clone. The sequencing used CD4+ T cells from peripheral blood mononuclear cells, collected in the second trimester of pregnancy. V is TRBV7-9 and J is TRBJ2-6; a weak D match, TRBD1 (6 bases). This clonotype originated in a female donor with multiple sclerosis, enrolled in a pregnancy study. Written as DNA, the CDR3 is TGTGCCAGCAAAAAAATCAGGGGTTCAGGGGCCAACGTCCTGACTTTC. This gives the protein CASKKIRGSGANVLTF.